This T cell receptor (beta chain) is from a study of OX40 agonist ivuxolimab in advanced cancers. Study-wide background: The mean age was approximately 60 years, ranging from about 20 to 79, with more than 70% of participants male.

The ends were cut back, 2 bases at V and 3 bases at J, with 9 bases in the middle. Germline lookup yields CDR1 SGHRS and CDR2 YFSETQ. This CDR3 has 13 residues. It was autoimmune disease history or systemic immunosuppression that excluded patients. Blood sampling took place at baseline, cycle 4 day 1, and cycle 7 day 1. Generated by immunoSEQ multiplex PCR, the TCRdb table keeps only in-frame clones and is missing some. The data show tens of thousands of clones, about 91% seen once. The sequence was collected from an adult with an advanced solid tumor such as melanoma, head and neck, liver or kidney cancer. Sample: CD4+ or CD8+ T cells sorted from blood, taken in a trial of the OX40 agonist ivuxolimab. J is TRBJ2-7 and V is TRBV5-1, with D unresolved. This CDR3 reads CASSFSPLYEQYF. CDR3 DNA sequence: TGCGCCAGCAGCTTCAGCCCACTCTACGAGCAGTACTTC. Full variable domain (outside the CDR3, taken from reference TRBV5-1 and TRBJ2-7): KAGVTQTPRYLIKTRGQQVTLSCSPISGHRSVSWYQQTPGQGLQFLFEYFSETQRNKGNFPGRFSGRQFSNSRSEMNVSTLELGDSALYLCASSFSPLYEQYFGPGTRLTVT.